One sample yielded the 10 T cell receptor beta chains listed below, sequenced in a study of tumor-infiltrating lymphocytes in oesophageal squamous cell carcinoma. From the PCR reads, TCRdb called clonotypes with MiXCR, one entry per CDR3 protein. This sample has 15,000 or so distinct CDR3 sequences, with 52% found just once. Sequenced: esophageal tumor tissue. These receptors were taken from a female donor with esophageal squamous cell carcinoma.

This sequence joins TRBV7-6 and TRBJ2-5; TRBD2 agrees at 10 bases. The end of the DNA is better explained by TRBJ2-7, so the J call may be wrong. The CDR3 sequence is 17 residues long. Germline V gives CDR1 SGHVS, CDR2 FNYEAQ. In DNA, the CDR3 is TGTGCCAGCAGCTTAAGGGGAGGACTAGCGGACCTTTACGAGCAGTACTTC. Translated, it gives CASSLRGGLADLYEQYF.

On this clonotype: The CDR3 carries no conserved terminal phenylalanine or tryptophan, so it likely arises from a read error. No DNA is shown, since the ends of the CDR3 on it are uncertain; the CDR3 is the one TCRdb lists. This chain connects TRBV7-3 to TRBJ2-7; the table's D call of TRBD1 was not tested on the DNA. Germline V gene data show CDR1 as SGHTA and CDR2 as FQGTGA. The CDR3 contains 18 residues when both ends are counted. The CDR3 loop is CASSLTSGQFPYGYTFGS.

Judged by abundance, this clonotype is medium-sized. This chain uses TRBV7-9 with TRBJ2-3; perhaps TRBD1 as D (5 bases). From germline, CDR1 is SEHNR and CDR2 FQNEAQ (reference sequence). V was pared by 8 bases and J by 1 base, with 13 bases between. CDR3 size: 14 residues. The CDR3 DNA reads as TGTGCCAGCTCTTGGGGCTCTGGCACAGATACGCAGTATTTT. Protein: CASSWGSGTDTQYF. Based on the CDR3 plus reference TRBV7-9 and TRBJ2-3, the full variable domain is DTGVSQNPRHKITKRGQNVTFRCDPISEHNRLYWYRQTLGQGPEFLTYFQNEAQLEKSRLLSDRFSAERPKGSFSTLEIQRTEQGDSAMYLCASSWGSGTDTQYFGPGTRLTVL.

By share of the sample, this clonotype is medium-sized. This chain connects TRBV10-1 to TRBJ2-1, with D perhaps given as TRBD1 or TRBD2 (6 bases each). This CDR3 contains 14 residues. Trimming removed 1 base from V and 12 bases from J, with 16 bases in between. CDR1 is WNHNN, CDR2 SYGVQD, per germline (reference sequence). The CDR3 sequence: CASSEYPGGGGQFF. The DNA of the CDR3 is TGCGCCAGCAGTGAGTATCCCGGCGGAGGGGGGCAGTTCTTC.

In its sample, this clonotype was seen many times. CDR3 sequence: CAVGGGREKLFF. Here the CDR3 DNA reads TGTGCCGTCGGGGGGGGAAGAGAAAAACTGTTTTTT. The chain links TRBV10-3 to TRBJ1-4, with D tentatively TRBD1 (5 bases). The germline CDR1 and CDR2 sequences are ENHRY and SYGVKD. The ends were cut back, 11 bases at V and 8 bases at J, with 15 bases in the middle. The CDR3 has 12 amino acids.

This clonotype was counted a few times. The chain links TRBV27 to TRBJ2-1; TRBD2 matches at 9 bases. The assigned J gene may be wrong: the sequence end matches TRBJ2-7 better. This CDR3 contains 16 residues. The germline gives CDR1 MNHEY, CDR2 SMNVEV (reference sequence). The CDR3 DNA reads TGTGCCAGTAGTAGCGGGAGCGTACCCTCCTACAATGAGCAGTACTTC. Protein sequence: CASSSGSVPSYNEQYF.

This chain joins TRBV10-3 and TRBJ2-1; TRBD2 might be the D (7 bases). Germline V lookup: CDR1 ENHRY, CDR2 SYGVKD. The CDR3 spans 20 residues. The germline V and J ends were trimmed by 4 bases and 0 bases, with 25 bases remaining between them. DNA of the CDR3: TGTGCCATCAGTGGACCTGGGCTAGCGGAAACAGGGAACTCCTACAATGAGCAGTTCTTC. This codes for CAISGPGLAETGNSYNEQFF.

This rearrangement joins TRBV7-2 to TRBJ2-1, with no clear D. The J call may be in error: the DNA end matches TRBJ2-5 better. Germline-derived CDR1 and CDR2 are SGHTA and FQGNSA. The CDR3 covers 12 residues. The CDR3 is CASSLMLETQYF. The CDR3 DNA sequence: TGTGCCAGCAGCTTAATGTTGGAGACCCAGTACTTC.

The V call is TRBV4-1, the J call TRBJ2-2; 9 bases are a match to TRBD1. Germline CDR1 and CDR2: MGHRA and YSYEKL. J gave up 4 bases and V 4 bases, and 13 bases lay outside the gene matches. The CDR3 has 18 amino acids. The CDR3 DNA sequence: TGCGCCAGCAGCCGCGCCCCGCTTGGGACAGGGAGCACCGGGGAGCTGTTTTTT. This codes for CASSRAPLGTGSTGELFF.

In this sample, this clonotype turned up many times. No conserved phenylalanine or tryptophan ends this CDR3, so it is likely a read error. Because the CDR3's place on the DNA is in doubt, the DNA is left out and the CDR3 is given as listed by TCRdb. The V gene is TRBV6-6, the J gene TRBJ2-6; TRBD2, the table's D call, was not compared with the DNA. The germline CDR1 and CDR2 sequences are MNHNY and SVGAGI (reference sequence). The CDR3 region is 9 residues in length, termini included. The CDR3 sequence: CASSYHLLG.